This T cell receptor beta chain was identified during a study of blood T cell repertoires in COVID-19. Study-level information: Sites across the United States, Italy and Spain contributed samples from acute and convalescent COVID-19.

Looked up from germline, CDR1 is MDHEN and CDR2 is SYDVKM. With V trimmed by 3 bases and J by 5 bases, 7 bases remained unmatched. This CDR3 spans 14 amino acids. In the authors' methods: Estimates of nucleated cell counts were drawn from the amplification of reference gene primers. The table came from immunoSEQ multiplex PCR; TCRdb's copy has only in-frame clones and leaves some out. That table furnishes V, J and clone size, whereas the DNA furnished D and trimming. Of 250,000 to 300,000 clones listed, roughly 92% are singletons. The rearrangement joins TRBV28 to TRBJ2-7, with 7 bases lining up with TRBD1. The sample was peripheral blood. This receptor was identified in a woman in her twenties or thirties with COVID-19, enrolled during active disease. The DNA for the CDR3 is TGTGCCAGCAGTTTGCTACGACAGGGTCACGAGCAGTACTTC. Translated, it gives CASSLLRQGHEQYF.